These T cell receptor beta chains were read from a single sample in a study of cytomegalovirus exposure and HLA in healthy donors. Profiled with immunoSEQ multiplex PCR; TCRdb holds only in-frame clones, not every one. The profile covers 95,000 to 120,000 clones, with about 78% appearing a single time and 5% to 5.5% taken by the ten largest. Input material: PBMCs. These receptors all come from a woman aged 25-40 years in good health and CMV-seropositive. Both conserved end residues are part of each CDR3. A D gene is named only where the DNA matches it firmly. Clone size is stated in some rows and not others, as once, few, many or a class when expanded.

clone_size: .
j_call: TRBJ1-2
d_call: .
v_call: TRBV6-6
cdr3_aa: CASITQEGGYTF
cdr3_nt: TGTGCCAGCATTACGCAGGAAGGCGGCTACACCTTC

clone_size: .
j_call: TRBJ2-1
d_call: TRBD2
v_call: TRBV11-3
cdr3_aa: CASSPGLAKRNNEQFF
cdr3_nt: TGTGCCAGCAGCCCTGGACTAGCGAAGAGGAACAATGAGCAGTTCTTC

clone_size: .
j_call: TRBJ2-3
d_call: TRBD2
v_call: TRBV4-2
cdr3_aa: CASSQDPLRREGRRADTQYF
cdr3_nt: TGTGCCAGCAGCCAAGATCCCCTAAGGCGGGAGGGCCGTCGCGCAGATACGCAGTATTTT

clone_size: once
j_call: TRBJ1-5
d_call: .
v_call: TRBV6-1
cdr3_aa: CASSEGSGLLQPQHF
cdr3_nt: TGTGCCAGCAGTGAAGGCTCAGGGTTGTTACAGCCCCAGCATTTT

clone_size: .
j_call: TRBJ1-2
d_call: TRBD1
v_call: TRBV28
cdr3_aa: CASTQGGTGVNYGYTF
cdr3_nt: TGTGCCAGCACCCAGGGCGGGACAGGGGTTAACTATGGCTACACCTTC

clone_size: .
j_call: TRBJ2-7
d_call: TRBD2
v_call: TRBV7-8
cdr3_aa: CASSFPSLLERGGGEQYF
cdr3_nt: TGTGCCAGCAGCTTCCCCTCTCTTCTTGAGCGGGGGGGCGGCGAGCAGTACTTC

clone_size: .
j_call: TRBJ1-5
d_call: .
v_call: TRBV6-4
cdr3_aa: CASSDSSGPGFDQPQHF
cdr3_nt: TGTGCCAGCAGTGACTCGAGTGGACCAGGGTTCGATCAGCCCCAGCATTTT

clone_size: .
j_call: TRBJ2-1
d_call: TRBD2
v_call: TRBV7-6
cdr3_aa: CASSRTSGGANEQFF
cdr3_nt: TGTGCCAGCAGCCGTACTAGCGGGGGGGCCAATGAGCAGTTCTTC

clone_size: .
j_call: TRBJ1-5
d_call: .
v_call: TRBV5-6
cdr3_aa: CASSLRQSNQPQHF
cdr3_nt: TGTGCCAGCAGCTTAAGACAGAGCAATCAGCCCCAGCATTTT

clone_size: .
j_call: TRBJ1-4
d_call: TRBD1
v_call: TRBV2
cdr3_aa: CASKPDRVDEKLFF
cdr3_nt: TGTGCCAGCAAACCCGACAGGGTGGATGAAAAACTGTTTTTT

clone_size: .
j_call: TRBJ2-2
d_call: TRBD1
v_call: TRBV15
cdr3_aa: CATTRDRGDTGELFF
cdr3_nt: TGTGCCACCACGCGGGACAGGGGCGACACCGGGGAGCTGTTTTTT

clone_size: .
j_call: TRBJ1-1
d_call: TRBD1
v_call: TRBV10-3
cdr3_aa: CAIREGARNTEAFF
cdr3_nt: TGTGCCATCAGGGAGGGGGCTAGGAACACTGAAGCTTTCTTT

clone_size: .
j_call: TRBJ1-2
d_call: TRBD1
v_call: TRBV19
cdr3_aa: CASSVQGSESNYGYTF
cdr3_nt: TGTGCCAGTAGTGTACAGGGGTCTGAGTCTAACTATGGCTACACCTTC

clone_size: .
j_call: TRBJ2-2
d_call: .
v_call: TRBV7-9
cdr3_aa: CASSFSRNTGELFF
cdr3_nt: TGTGCCAGCAGCTTTAGTCGGAACACCGGGGAGCTGTTTTTT

clone_size: .
j_call: TRBJ1-5
d_call: .
v_call: TRBV5-6
cdr3_aa: CASSFGGNQPQHF
cdr3_nt: TGTGCCAGCAGCTTCGGGGGGAATCAGCCCCAGCATTTT

clone_size: .
j_call: TRBJ2-6
d_call: .
v_call: TRBV19
cdr3_aa: CASLGVGRSGANVLTF
cdr3_nt: TGTGCCAGTCTTGGGGTGGGGAGGTCTGGGGCCAACGTCCTGACTTTC

clone_size: .
j_call: TRBJ2-7
d_call: TRBD2
v_call: TRBV11-2
cdr3_aa: CASSPRGGLTYEQYF
cdr3_nt: TGTGCCAGCAGCCCACGCGGGGGTTTAACCTACGAGCAGTACTTC

clone_size: .
j_call: TRBJ2-3
d_call: .
v_call: TRBV11-3
cdr3_aa: CASSLVGQAWPNTQYF
cdr3_nt: TGTGCCAGCAGCTTAGTGGGGCAGGCCTGGCCCAATACGCAGTATTTT

clone_size: few
j_call: TRBJ1-1
d_call: .
v_call: TRBV7-8
cdr3_aa: CASSLIGHTEAFF
cdr3_nt: TGTGCCAGCAGCTTAATCGGTCACACTGAAGCTTTCTTT

clone_size: .
j_call: TRBJ1-1
d_call: .
v_call: TRBV30
cdr3_aa: CAWSVSQGTGAFF
cdr3_nt: TGTGCCTGGAGTGTCAGTCAGGGGACCGGAGCTTTCTTT

clone_size: .
j_call: TRBJ2-1
d_call: .
v_call: TRBV5-1
cdr3_aa: CASSLRGQNEQFF
cdr3_nt: TGCGCCAGCAGCTTGCGTGGACAAAATGAGCAGTTCTTC

clone_size: .
j_call: TRBJ2-3
d_call: TRBD2
v_call: TRBV13
cdr3_aa: CASSLRTSGSQTDTQYF
cdr3_nt: TGTGCCAGCAGCTTAAGGACTAGCGGGAGTCAGACAGATACGCAGTATTTT

clone_size: .
j_call: TRBJ2-7
d_call: TRBD1
v_call: TRBV18
cdr3_aa: CASSPNLPGQGTYEQYF
cdr3_nt: TGTGCCAGCTCACCAAATCTGCCGGGACAGGGAACCTACGAGCAGTACTTC